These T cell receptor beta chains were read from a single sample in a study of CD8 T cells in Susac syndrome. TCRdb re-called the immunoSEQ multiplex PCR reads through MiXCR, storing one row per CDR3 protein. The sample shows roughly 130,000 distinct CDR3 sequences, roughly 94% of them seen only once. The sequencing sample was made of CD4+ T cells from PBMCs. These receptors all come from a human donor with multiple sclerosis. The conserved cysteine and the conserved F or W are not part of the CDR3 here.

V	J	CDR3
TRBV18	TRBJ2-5	ASSLRQQETQY
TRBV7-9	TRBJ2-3	ASSPRDRVVGDTQY
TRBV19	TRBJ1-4	ASTGGHEKLF
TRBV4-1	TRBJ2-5	ASSQVVGETQY
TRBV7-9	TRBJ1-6	ASSSKAHNSPLH
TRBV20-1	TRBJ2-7	SAQTSGNYEQY
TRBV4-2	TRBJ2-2	ASSQDFSGSAANTGELF
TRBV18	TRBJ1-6	ASSTRQGYNSPLH
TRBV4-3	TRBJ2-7	ASSRFERGGLY
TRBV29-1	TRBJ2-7	SVGQGPTYEQY
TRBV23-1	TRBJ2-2	ASSQSRDRAKEPVTGELF
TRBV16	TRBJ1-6	ASSQSAGYNSPLH
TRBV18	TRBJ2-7	ASSPLAGGPYEQY
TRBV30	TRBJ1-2	AWSGPPRGGYGYT
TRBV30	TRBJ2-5	AWTREETQY
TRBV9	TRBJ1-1	ASSPQGQLTEAF
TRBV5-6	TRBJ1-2	ASSLPPDRDYGYT
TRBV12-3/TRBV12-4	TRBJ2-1	ASIGGTSYNEQF
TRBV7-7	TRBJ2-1	ASSWGQGANEQF
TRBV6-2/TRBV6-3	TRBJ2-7	ASRKPNYEQY
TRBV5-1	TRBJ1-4	ASSWDTSVKLF
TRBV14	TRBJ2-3	ASSPGTSAGDTQY
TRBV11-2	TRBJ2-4	ASSLVGGRANIQY
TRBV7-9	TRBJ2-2	ASSRGLAANTGELF
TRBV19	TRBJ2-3	ASSVLAETDTQY
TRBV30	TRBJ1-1	AWSVEESTEAF
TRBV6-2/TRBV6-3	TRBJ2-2	ASSRVNTGELF
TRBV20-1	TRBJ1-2	SARLRSGYT
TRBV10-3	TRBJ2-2	AISEFRVSGGLNTGELF
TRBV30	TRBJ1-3	AWSGGLGNTIY
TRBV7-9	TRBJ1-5	ASSLEANQPQH
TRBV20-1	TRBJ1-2	SARDPWAGDYGYT
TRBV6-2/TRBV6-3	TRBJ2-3	ASSPRDFITDTQY
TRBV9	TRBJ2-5	ASSGPDVRVSDQETQY
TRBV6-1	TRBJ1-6	ASGLGAYNSPLH
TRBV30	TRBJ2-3	AWSGQRGFHTRDTQY
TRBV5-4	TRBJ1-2	ASSFERANYGYT
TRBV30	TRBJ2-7	ASLAIPPYEQY
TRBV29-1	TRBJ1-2	SAPQVPPGYGYT
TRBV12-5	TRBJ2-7	ASGPRLSSYEQY
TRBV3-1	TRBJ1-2	ASSLRMANYGYT
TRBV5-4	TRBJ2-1	ASSPPPGQGDNEQF
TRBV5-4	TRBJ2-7	ASSLGSESYEQY
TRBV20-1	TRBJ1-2	SASPYGYT
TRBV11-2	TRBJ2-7	ASSSRGNYEQY
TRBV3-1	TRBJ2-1	ASSHTSGGNEQF
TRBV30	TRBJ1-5	AWSVSAHLH
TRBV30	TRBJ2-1	ACWTLMGEF
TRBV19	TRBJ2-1	ASSITLRTNEQF
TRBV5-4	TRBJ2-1	ASRDLAGFDEQF
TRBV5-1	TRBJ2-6	ASSLDIFSSGANVLT
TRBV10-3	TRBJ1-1	AISELQDRREAF
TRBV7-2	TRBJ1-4	ASSRSDSSHNEKLF
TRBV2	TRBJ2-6	ASSEAGYSGANVLT
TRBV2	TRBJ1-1	ASMDGSMGNTEAF
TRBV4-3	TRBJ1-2	ASSPRDSPSYGYT